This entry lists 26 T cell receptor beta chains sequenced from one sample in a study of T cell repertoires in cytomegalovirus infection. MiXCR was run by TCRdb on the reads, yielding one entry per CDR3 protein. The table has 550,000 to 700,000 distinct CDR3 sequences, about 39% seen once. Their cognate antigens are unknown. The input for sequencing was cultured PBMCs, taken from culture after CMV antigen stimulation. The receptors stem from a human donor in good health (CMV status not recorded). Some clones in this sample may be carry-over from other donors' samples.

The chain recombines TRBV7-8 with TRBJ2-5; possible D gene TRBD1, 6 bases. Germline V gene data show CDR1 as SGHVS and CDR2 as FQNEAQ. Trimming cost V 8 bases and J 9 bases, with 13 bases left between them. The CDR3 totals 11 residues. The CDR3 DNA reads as TGTGCCAGCTCAGGGCCAGGGGCCCAGTACTTC. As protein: CASSGPGAQYF.

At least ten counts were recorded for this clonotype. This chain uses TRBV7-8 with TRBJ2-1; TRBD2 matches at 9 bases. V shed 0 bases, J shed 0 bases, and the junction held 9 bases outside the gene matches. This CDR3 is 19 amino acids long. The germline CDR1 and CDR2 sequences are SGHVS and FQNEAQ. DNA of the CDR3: TGTGCCAGCAGCTTAGCGCTTCGCGGGAGGGCCGGCTCCTACAATGAGCAGTTCTTC. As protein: CASSLALRGRAGSYNEQFF.

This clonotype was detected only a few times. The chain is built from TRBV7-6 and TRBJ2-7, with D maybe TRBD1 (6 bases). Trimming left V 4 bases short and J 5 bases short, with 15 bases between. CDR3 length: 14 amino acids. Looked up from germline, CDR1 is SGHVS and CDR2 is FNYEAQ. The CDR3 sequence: CASSSGTGIHEQYF. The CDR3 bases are TGTGCCAGCAGCTCCGGAACAGGGATCCACGAGCAGTACTTC. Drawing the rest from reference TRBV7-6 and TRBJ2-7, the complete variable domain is GAGVSQSPRYKVTKRGQDVALRCDPISGHVSLYWYRQALGQGPEFLTYFNYEAQQDKSGLPNDRFSAERPEGSISTLTIQRTEQRDSAMYRCASSSGTGIHEQYFGPGTRLTVT.

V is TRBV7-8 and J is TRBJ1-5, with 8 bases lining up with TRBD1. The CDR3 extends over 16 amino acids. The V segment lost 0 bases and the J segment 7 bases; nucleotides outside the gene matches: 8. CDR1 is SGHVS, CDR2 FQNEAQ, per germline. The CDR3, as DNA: TGTGCCAGCAGCTTAGCGGAAGTCGGACAGGGCCAGCCCCAGCATTTT. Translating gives CASSLAEVGQGQPQHF.

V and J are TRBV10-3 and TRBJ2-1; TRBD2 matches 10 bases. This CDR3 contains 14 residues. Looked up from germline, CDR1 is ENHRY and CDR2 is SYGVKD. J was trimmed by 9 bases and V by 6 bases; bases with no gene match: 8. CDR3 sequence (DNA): TGTGCCATCAGCACATTTAGCGGGGGGTCTGAGCAGTTCTTC. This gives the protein CAISTFSGGSEQFF.

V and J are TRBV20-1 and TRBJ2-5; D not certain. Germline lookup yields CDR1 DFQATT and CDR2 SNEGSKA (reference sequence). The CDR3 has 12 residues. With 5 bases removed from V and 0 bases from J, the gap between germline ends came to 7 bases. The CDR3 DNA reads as TGCAGTGCTCCTAGGTACCAAGAGACCCAGTACTTC. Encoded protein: CSAPRYQETQYF.

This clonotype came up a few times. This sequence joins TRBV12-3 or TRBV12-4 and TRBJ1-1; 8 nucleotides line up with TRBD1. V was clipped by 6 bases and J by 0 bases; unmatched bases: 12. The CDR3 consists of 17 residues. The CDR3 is CASSRDTGGSVNTEAFF. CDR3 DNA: TGTGCCAGCAGCCGTGATACAGGGGGAAGCGTGAACACTGAAGCTTTCTTT.

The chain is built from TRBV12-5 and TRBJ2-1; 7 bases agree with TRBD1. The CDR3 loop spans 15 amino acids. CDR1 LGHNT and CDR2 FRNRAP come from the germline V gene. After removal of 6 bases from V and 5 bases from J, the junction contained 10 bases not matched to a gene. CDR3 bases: TGTGCTAGTGGCACAGGGGACACACCAAACAATGAGCAGTTCTTC. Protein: CASGTGDTPNNEQFF. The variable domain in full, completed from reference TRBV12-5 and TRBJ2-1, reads DARVTQTPRHKVTEMGQEVTMRCQPILGHNTVFWYRQTMMQGLELLAYFRNRAPLDDSGMPKDRFSAEMPDATLATLKIQPSEPRDSAVYFCASGTGDTPNNEQFFGPGTRLTVL.

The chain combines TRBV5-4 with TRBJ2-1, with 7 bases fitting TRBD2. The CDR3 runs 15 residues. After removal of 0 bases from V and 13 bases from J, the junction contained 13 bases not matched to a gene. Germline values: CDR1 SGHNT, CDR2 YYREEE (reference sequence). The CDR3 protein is CASSLAGGPLRGQFF. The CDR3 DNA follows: TGTGCCAGCAGCTTGGCGGGAGGTCCCCTTAGGGGTCAGTTCTTC.

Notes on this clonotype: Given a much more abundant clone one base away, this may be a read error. CDR3 DNA sequence: TGTGCCGGCAGCCCCCGGGTGGGGGCTGGGGGCACAGATACGCAGTATTTT. Amino acids: CAGSPRVGAGGTDTQYF. The V call is TRBV7-2, the J call TRBJ2-3; TRBD1 is a possible D gene (6 bases). CDR1 is SGHTA and CDR2 is FQGNSA in the germline V gene. The CDR3 loop spans 17 amino acids.

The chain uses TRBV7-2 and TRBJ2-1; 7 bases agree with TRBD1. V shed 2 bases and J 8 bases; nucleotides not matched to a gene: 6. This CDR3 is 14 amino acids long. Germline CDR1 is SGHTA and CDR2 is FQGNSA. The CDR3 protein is CASSLHRGRDEQFF. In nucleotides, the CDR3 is TGTGCCAGCAGCTTACACAGGGGACGAGATGAGCAGTTCTTC.

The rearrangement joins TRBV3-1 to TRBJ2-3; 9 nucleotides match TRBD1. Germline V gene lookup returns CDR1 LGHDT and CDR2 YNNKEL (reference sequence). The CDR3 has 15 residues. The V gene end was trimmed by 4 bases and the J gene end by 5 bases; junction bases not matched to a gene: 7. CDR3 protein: CASSLWDRVRDTQYF. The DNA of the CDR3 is TGTGCCAGCAGCCTCTGGGACAGGGTGAGAGATACGCAGTATTTT.

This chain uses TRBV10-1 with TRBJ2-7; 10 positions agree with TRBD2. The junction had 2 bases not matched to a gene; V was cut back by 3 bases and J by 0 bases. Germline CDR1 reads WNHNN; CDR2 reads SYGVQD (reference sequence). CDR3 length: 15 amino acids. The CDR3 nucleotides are TGCGCCAGCAGTGATAAGCGGGAGGGCTCCTACGAGCAGTACTTC. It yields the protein CASSDKREGSYEQYF.

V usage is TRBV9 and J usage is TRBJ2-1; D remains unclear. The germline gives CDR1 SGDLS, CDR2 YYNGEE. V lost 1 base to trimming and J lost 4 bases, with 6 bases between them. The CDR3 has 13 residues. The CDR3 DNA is TGTGCCAGCAGCGTATCGGCATACAATGAGCAGTTCTTC. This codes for CASSVSAYNEQFF.

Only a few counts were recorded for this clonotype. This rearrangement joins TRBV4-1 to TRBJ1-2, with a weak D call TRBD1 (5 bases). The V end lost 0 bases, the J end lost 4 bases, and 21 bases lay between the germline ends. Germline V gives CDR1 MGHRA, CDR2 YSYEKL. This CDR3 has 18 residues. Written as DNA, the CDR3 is TGCGCCAGCAGCCAAGAAAGGTTACAAGGGGCGCGAGGCTATGGCTACACCTTC. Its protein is CASSQERLQGARGYGYTF.

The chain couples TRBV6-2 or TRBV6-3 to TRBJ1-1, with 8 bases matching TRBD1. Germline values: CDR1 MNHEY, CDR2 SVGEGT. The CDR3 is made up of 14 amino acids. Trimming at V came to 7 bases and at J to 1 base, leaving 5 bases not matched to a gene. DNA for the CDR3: TGTGCCAGCAATCACGGGACAGGGAACACTGAAGCTTTCTTT. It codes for CASNHGTGNTEAFF.

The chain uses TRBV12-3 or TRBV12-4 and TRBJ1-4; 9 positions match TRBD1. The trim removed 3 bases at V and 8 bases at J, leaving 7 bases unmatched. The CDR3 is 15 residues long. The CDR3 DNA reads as TGTGCCAGCAGTTTTTCTGGGACAGGGTACGAAAAACTGTTTTTT. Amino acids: CASSFSGTGYEKLFF.

The DNA for the CDR3 is TGTGCCAGCAGCCAAGGGGTGGCGGGATCTTCCTACGAGCAGTACTTC. Translating gives CASSQGVAGSSYEQYF. J is TRBJ2-7 and V is TRBV4-2; the D gene is possibly TRBD2 (6 bases). Germline lookup yields CDR1 LGHNA and CDR2 YNFKEQ. Trimming removed 1 base at V and 1 base at J, with 14 bases between. This CDR3 contains 16 residues.

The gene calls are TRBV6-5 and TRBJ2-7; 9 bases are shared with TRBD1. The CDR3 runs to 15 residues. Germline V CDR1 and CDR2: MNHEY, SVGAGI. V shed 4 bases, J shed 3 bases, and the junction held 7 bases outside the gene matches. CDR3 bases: TGTGCCAGCAGTTCCCCGGGACAGGGTGTCTACGAGCAGTACTTC. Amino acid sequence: CASSSPGQGVYEQYF.

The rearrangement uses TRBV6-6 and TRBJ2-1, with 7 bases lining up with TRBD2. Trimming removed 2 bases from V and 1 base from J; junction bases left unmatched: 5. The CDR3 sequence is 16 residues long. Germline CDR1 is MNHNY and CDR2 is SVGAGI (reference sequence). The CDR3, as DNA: TGTGCCAGCAGTTACGAGCGGGAACGGTCCTACAATGAGCAGTTCTTC. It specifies CASSYERERSYNEQFF.

CDR3 sequence: CAKVHKPGGPNTGELFF. CDR3 DNA sequence: TGTGCGAAGGTCCACAAACCGGGCGGACCGAACACCGGGGAGCTGTTTTTT. This chain uses TRBV6-5 with TRBJ2-2; the D is unclear. This CDR3 comprises 17 residues. Per germline, CDR1 MNHEY and CDR2 SVGAGI.

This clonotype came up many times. DNA of the CDR3: TGTGCCAGCAGCCCTTCACGAGGTCCGTACGAGCAGTACTTC. Translation: CASSPSRGPYEQYF. The chain links TRBV7-2 to TRBJ2-7; D gene uncertain. The V and J ends lost 5 bases and 4 bases respectively, with 15 bases between them. Looked up from germline, CDR1 is SGHTA and CDR2 is FQGNSA. CDR3 length: 14 amino acids. The variable domain in full, with the rest retrieved from reference TRBV7-2 and TRBJ2-7, is GAGVSQSPSNKVTEKGKDVELRCDPISGHTALYWYRQSLGQGLEFLIYFQGNSAPDKSGLPSDRFSAERTGGSVSTLTIQRTQQEDSAVYLCASSPSRGPYEQYFGPGTRLTVT.

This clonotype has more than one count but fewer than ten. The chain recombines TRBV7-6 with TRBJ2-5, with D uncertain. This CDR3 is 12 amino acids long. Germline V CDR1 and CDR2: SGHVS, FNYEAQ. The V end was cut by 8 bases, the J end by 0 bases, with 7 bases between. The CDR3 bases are TGTGCCAGCCAACCCTACCAAGAGACCCAGTACTTC. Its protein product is CASQPYQETQYF.

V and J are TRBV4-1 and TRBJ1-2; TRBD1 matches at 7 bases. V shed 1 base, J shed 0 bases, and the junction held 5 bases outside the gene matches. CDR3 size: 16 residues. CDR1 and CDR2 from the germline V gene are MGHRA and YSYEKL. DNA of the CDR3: TGCGCCAGCAGCCAAGGACTCGGGACAGCTAACTATGGCTACACCTTC. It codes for CASSQGLGTANYGYTF.

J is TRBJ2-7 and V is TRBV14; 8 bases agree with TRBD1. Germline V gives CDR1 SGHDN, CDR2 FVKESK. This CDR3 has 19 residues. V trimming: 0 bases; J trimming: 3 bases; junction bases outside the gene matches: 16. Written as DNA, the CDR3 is TGTGCCAGCAGCCAAGAGGCCTACGAGACCCAGGGGGCAGGCTACGAGCAGTACTTC. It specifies CASSQEAYETQGAGYEQYF.

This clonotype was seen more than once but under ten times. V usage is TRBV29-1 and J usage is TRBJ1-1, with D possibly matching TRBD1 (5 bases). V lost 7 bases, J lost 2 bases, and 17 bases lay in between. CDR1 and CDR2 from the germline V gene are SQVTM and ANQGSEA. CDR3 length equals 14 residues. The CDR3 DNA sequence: TGCAGCGCATCCTGGGACTACTCTAACACTGAAGCTTTCTTT. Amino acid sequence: CSASWDYSNTEAFF.